Described below is a single T cell receptor (beta chain) sequence and its context. This record comes from a study of CD8 T cells in Susac syndrome. After extraction with the RNeasy kit, roughly 0.5 to 1 ug of the RNA was reverse transcribed using random hexamers. TCRdb analysed the immunoSEQ multiplex PCR reads with MiXCR anew, one entry per CDR3 protein. The sample comprises some 300,000 distinct CDR3 sequences, 85% of which are singletons, and around 0.2% rests with the top ten. The clonotype comes from a human donor with multiple sclerosis. Material: CD8+ T cells from PBMCs.

CDR3 DNA sequence: TGTGCCAGCAGTTCAGGACTAGCGGCCATCACAGATACGCAGTATTTT. Translating gives CASSSGLAAITDTQYF. The chain joins TRBV6-2 or TRBV6-3 to TRBJ2-3; 10 positions match TRBD2. V lost 4 bases to trimming and J lost 2 bases; unmatched junction nucleotides: 6. CDR3 size: 16 residues. Germline values: CDR1 MNHEY, CDR2 SVGEGT.